A selection of T cell receptor beta chains follows, all from one sample in a study of persistence of HIV-infected CD4 T cells. The antigens for these receptors are not known. The method was immunoSEQ multiplex PCR; TCRdb's version includes in-frame clones alone and lacks a portion of them. The sample carries some 21,000 clones, around three quarters recorded once. The material sequenced was CD4+ T cells sorted from PBMCs after approximately 18-hour stimulation, taken from a patient who received antiretroviral therapy. The receptors stem from an adult man with HIV who was CMV-seropositive. CDR3s include the opening cysteine and the closing phenylalanine or tryptophan. D genes are given only for firm matches. Rows give clone size only sometimes, using once, few, many, or a class for an expanded clone.

v_call: TRBV2; d_call: -; j_call: TRBJ1-3; clone_size: once; cdr3_length: 13; cdr3_nt: TGTGCCAGCAATCCGGGGTACGGAAACACCATATATTTT; cdr3_aa: CASNPGYGNTIYF
v_call: TRBV5-8; d_call: -; j_call: TRBJ1-6; clone_size: -; cdr3_length: 13; cdr3_nt: TGTGCCAGCAGCTTGACAGGGTATTCACCCCTCCACTTT; cdr3_aa: CASSLTGYSPLHF
v_call: TRBV5-1; d_call: -; j_call: TRBJ2-2; clone_size: -; cdr3_length: 15; cdr3_nt: TGCGCCAGCAGTTCCGTCGGGACGTCCCGCGGGGAGCTGTTTTTT; cdr3_aa: CASSSVGTSRGELFF
v_call: TRBV3-1/TRBV3-2; d_call: -; j_call: TRBJ1-5; clone_size: medium-sized; cdr3_length: 13; cdr3_nt: TGTGCCAGCAGCCAAGCCCCGCAGGGGCCCCAGCATTTT; cdr3_aa: CASSQAPQGPQHF
v_call: TRBV27; d_call: TRBD1; j_call: TRBJ1-5; clone_size: once; cdr3_length: 13; cdr3_nt: TGTGCCAGCAGTTCCAGGGGGAATCAGCCCCAGCATTTT; cdr3_aa: CASSSRGNQPQHF
v_call: TRBV6-1; d_call: -; j_call: TRBJ2-2; clone_size: -; cdr3_length: 15; cdr3_nt: TGTGCCAGCAGTCCAGTCTATCAGGGTAGCGGGGAGCTGTTTTTT; cdr3_aa: CASSPVYQGSGELFF
v_call: TRBV19; d_call: -; j_call: TRBJ2-2; clone_size: once; cdr3_length: 14; cdr3_nt: TGTGCCAGTAATAACGGGGACTACACCGGGGAGCTGTTTTTT; cdr3_aa: CASNNGDYTGELFF
v_call: TRBV11-3; d_call: -; j_call: TRBJ2-1; clone_size: -; cdr3_length: 14; cdr3_nt: TGTGCCAGCAGCCCGCGGGGTAACCGGGGTGAGCAGTTCTTC; cdr3_aa: CASSPRGNRGEQFF
v_call: TRBV29-1; d_call: -; j_call: TRBJ1-2; clone_size: -; cdr3_length: 13; cdr3_nt: TGCAGCGTTGAAACGAAGAGGGTTAATGGCTACACCTTC; cdr3_aa: CSVETKRVNGYTF
v_call: TRBV10-2; d_call: TRBD1; j_call: TRBJ2-2; clone_size: -; cdr3_length: 13; cdr3_nt: TGCGCCAGCAGGGGGACAGGGGCCGGGGAGCTGTTTTTT; cdr3_aa: CASRGTGAGELFF
v_call: TRBV3-1/TRBV3-2; d_call: TRBD1; j_call: TRBJ2-5; clone_size: -; cdr3_length: 14; cdr3_nt: TGTGCCAGCAGCCCGGGGACAGGCCAAGAGACCCAGTACTTC; cdr3_aa: CASSPGTGQETQYF
v_call: TRBV15; d_call: TRBD2; j_call: TRBJ2-1; clone_size: -; cdr3_length: 17; cdr3_nt: TGTGCCACCAGCAGACAGGGTACGACTAGCGGGGGGAATGAGCAGTTCTTC; cdr3_aa: CATSRQGTTSGGNEQFF
v_call: TRBV5-1; d_call: -; j_call: TRBJ2-1; clone_size: -; cdr3_length: 15; cdr3_nt: TGCGCCAGCAGCTTGGAGGCTCTTCAAAACAATGAGCAGTTCTTC; cdr3_aa: CASSLEALQNNEQFF
v_call: TRBV6-5; d_call: -; j_call: TRBJ1-1; clone_size: -; cdr3_length: 13; cdr3_nt: TGTGCCAGCAGTTATCAGGGGAGTGCTGAAGCTTTCTTT; cdr3_aa: CASSYQGSAEAFF
v_call: TRBV9; d_call: TRBD1; j_call: TRBJ1-6; clone_size: -; cdr3_length: 14; cdr3_nt: TGTGCCAGCAGCGTTGACAGGGCGGGTTCACCCCTCCACTTT; cdr3_aa: CASSVDRAGSPLHF
v_call: TRBV9; d_call: -; j_call: TRBJ1-2; clone_size: few; cdr3_length: 14; cdr3_nt: TGTGCCAGCAGCCCCCGGACAGAAAACTATGGCTACACCTTC; cdr3_aa: CASSPRTENYGYTF
v_call: TRBV15; d_call: TRBD1; j_call: TRBJ2-2; clone_size: -; cdr3_length: 16; cdr3_nt: TGTGCCACCAGCAGAGGAGGGACAGGGGGAACCGGGGAGCTGTTTTTT; cdr3_aa: CATSRGGTGGTGELFF
v_call: TRBV7-2; d_call: -; j_call: TRBJ1-2; clone_size: -; cdr3_length: 14; cdr3_nt: TGTGCCAGCAGCCCTTCTGAAGGGGTTCGTGGCTACACCTTC; cdr3_aa: CASSPSEGVRGYTF
v_call: TRBV5-1; d_call: TRBD1; j_call: TRBJ1-1; clone_size: -; cdr3_length: 14; cdr3_nt: TGCGCCAGCAGGCGCCGGACAGGGAACACTGAAGCTTTCTTT; cdr3_aa: CASRRRTGNTEAFF
v_call: TRBV7-9; d_call: -; j_call: TRBJ1-2; clone_size: -; cdr3_length: 12; cdr3_nt: TGTGCCAGCACATGGAAAGACGTAGGCTACACCTTC; cdr3_aa: CASTWKDVGYTF